The present T cell receptor beta chain was sequenced within a study of T cells in Graves' hyperthyroidism and ophthalmopathy. This CDR3 spans 15 amino acids. The V segment lost 0 bases and the J segment 7 bases; nucleotides outside the gene matches: 5. Germline lookup yields CDR1 SGHRS and CDR2 YFSETQ. The source material, RNA transcripts, was used to amplify TCR beta CDR3 regions. HTBI primers drove first-round RT-PCR of the TCR CDR3. MiXCR, applied by TCRdb to the multiplex PCR reads, yields one record per CDR3 protein. The sample holds fewer than 200,000 distinct CDR3 sequences, less than 10% seen once. Lactation, pregnancy, other autoimmune disease or uncontrolled infection excluded patients. The study collected blood at first hyperthyroidism diagnosis, before any ophthalmopathy symptoms arose.

This chain joins TRBV5-1 and TRBJ2-1; 9 positions match TRBD2. What was sequenced was blood. The receptor was isolated from a woman between 18 and 30 years old with Graves' hyperthyroidism that later progressed to Graves' ophthalmopathy. CDR3 sequence: CASSLGGSGSNEQFF. CDR3 bases: TGCGCCAGCAGCTTGGGGGGTAGCGGGAGTAATGAGCAGTTCTTC.